This TCR beta chain was obtained from a study of cytomegalovirus exposure and HLA in healthy donors. Overall study context: Out of about 190 million T cells, an earlier analysis found roughly 110 million unique TCR beta sequences in total.

CDR1 is MNHEY and CDR2 is SMNVEV in the germline V gene (reference sequence). V was cut by 5 bases and J by 0 bases, with 6 bases left in between. The CDR3 loop spans 13 amino acids. Findings and caveats of the study: In vitro work confirmed that three CMV-associated chains recognize CMV antigens. Earlier analysis looked at TCR beta V segments, and most were productive about 87% or about 30% of the time.

60 Vbeta and 13 Jbeta primers were used in PCR. TCRdb's table, derived via immunoSEQ multiplex PCR, lists solely in-frame clones and lacks some. The sample carries 100,000 to 120,000 clones, 82% recorded once. As concerns this clone: What it binds is not known. A much larger clone sits a single nucleotide away, making a read error possible.

The sequencing input was PBMCs. The V gene is TRBV27, the J gene TRBJ2-3, with D possibly being TRBD2 (5 bases). The sequence was collected from a woman between 18 and 29 years old in good health and CMV-seronegative. The CDR3 bases are TGTGCCAGCAGTAGGACTAGCACAGATACGCAGTATTTT. This sequence encodes CASSRTSTDTQYF.